The T cell receptor beta chain described here comes from a study of cytomegalovirus exposure and HLA in healthy donors. This clone was counted between two and nine times. 13 Jbeta primers and 60 Vbeta primers were used for the PCR. Sequencing was performed with immunoSEQ multiplex PCR; in TCRdb, only in-frame clones are kept and a portion is missing. The sample lists 160,000 or so clones, approximately 80% occurring once. The CDR3 runs 15 residues. The germline V gene has CDR1 SGDLS and CDR2 YYNGEE. With 0 bases clipped from V and 7 bases from J, the junction kept 9 bases outside the gene matches. V and J are TRBV9 and TRBJ1-2, with TRBD1 identical over 7 bases. This TCR was sampled from a man aged 60-69 years in good health and CMV-seronegative. Sequenced sample: PBMCs. CDR3 region: CASSVASTGLGGYTF. For the CDR3, the DNA is TGTGCCAGCAGCGTAGCCTCGACAGGGCTGGGTGGCTACACCTTC. Filled out from reference TRBV9 and TRBJ1-2, the complete variable domain reads DSGVTQTPKHLITATGQRVTLRCSPRSGDLSVYWYQQSLDQGLQFLIQYYNGEERAKGNILERFSAQQFPDLHSELNLSSLELGDSALYFCASSVASTGLGGYTFGSGTRLTVV.